The present T cell receptor (beta chain) was sequenced within a study of blood T cell repertoires in COVID-19. Original data processing: The assay estimated nucleated cells by amplifying reference gene primers. This table comes from immunoSEQ multiplex PCR, and its TCRdb copy is limited to in-frame clones, with some not included. Clonal size and the V and J genes are those of that table, whereas D and trimming came from the DNA. The sample yields a few hundred thousand clones, around 89% seen once. The CDR3 totals 16 residues. Germline V gene data show CDR1 as MGHRA and CDR2 as YSYEKL. V lost 0 bases to trimming and J lost 4 bases, with 14 bases between them.

This receptor was taken from a man younger than 35 who had recovered from COVID-19. The chain carries TRBV4-1 and TRBJ2-3; D remains ambiguous. The sample consisted of PBMCs or T cells enriched from blood (not recorded which). In nucleotides, the CDR3 is TGCGCCAGCAGCCAAGAGGGCGTGTTGCTCTCAGATACGCAGTATTTT. It translates to CASSQEGVLLSDTQYF.